The T cell receptor beta chain described here comes from a study of T cell clonality in common variable immunodeficiency. Study-wide results and limits: Common variable immunodeficiency TCR beta sequences reportedly had fewer deletions and N-nucleotide insertions.

This clone has just a few counts. Its antigen remains unknown. The read is 3 residues too short to cover the CDR3 end, so that end is filled in from the germline J gene. Germline V gene data show CDR1 as LNHDA and CDR2 as SQIVND (reference sequence). Trimming removed 5 bases at V and 0 bases at J, with 14 bases between. This CDR3 has 16 residues. The table came from immunoSEQ multiplex PCR; TCRdb's copy has only in-frame clones and leaves some out. The specimen has some 30,000 clones, none found just once. Sample: peripheral blood mononuclear cells. This TCR was sampled from a human donor with common variable immunodeficiency. This rearrangement joins TRBV19 to TRBJ1-3; D call uncertain. The CDR3 is CASSYWADNSGNTIYF. Partial CDR3 DNA: TGTGCCAGTAGTTATTGGGCCGATAACTCTGGAAACACC.